One sample yielded the 10 T cell receptor beta chains listed below, sequenced in a study of shared T cell receptors in the human thymus. Generated by immunoSEQ multiplex PCR, the TCRdb table keeps only in-frame clones and is missing some. The sample holds some 700,000 clones, approximately 85% seen once. The same sample was also used in a study of human thymus T cells.

Source material: thymocytes. All receptors derive from a girl less than two years old with a congenital heart defect.

This clone has more than one count but fewer than ten. J is TRBJ1-2 and V is TRBV5-1; 7 bases are a match to TRBD1. CDR1 is SGHRS and CDR2 is YFSETQ in the germline V gene. After removal of 4 bases from V and 8 bases from J, the junction contained 8 bases not matched to a gene. The CDR3 runs 13 residues. This chain's CDR3 is CASSPRQGEGYTF. For the CDR3, the DNA is TGCGCCAGCAGCCCGCGACAGGGCGAGGGCTACACCTTC.

This clone appeared a few times. This chain joins TRBV7-9 and TRBJ2-1, with 9 bases aligning to TRBD1. CDR1 is SEHNR and CDR2 is FQNEAQ in the germline V gene (reference sequence). V shed 1 base and J 12 bases; nucleotides not matched to a gene: 16. This CDR3 spans 17 amino acids. CDR3 protein: CASSLGSRGQGPVWQFF. The CDR3 bases are TGTGCCAGCAGCTTAGGCTCTCGGGGACAGGGACCCGTTTGGCAGTTCTTC.

This chain links TRBV7-2 with TRBJ2-7; D is perhaps TRBD2 (5 bases). CDR1 is SGHTA and CDR2 is FQGNSA in the germline V gene. This CDR3 comprises 15 residues. Trimming cost V 5 bases and J 1 base, with 15 bases left between them. CDR3 in amino acids: CASSIHGVSSYEQYF. The CDR3 bases are TGTGCCAGCAGCATACACGGGGTTTCATCCTACGAGCAGTACTTC.

This chain links TRBV9 with TRBJ1-4, with 7 nucleotides matching TRBD1. The CDR3 covers 17 residues. With V trimmed by 1 base and J by 8 bases, 14 bases remained unmatched. The germline V gene has CDR1 SGDLS and CDR2 YYNGEE. The DNA for the CDR3 is TGTGCCAGCAGCGTATCCACAAGACAGGCCAGGGGGGAAAAACTGTTTTTT. It is translated as CASSVSTRQARGEKLFF.

The rearrangement uses TRBV5-4 and TRBJ1-2; D may be TRBD1 (5 bases). Germline assignment: CDR1 SGHNT and CDR2 YYREEE (reference sequence). The CDR3 consists of 17 residues. V lost 2 bases and J lost 8, with 25 bases in between. The CDR3 bases are TGTGCCAGCAGCTTTCAGAAACTCAAGGACACAAATGGCGGCTACACCTTC. It encodes CASSFQKLKDTNGGYTF.

The chain couples TRBV28 to TRBJ1-6; a possible D gene is TRBD1 (6 bases). CDR3 length: 14 amino acids. The germline gives CDR1 MDHEN, CDR2 SYDVKM. Trimming took off 6 bases at V and 8 bases at J, with 14 bases between the two ends. The CDR3 bases are TGTGCCAGCAGCTCCAGGGGCAGGTATTCACCCCTCCACTTT. Translation gives CASSSRGRYSPLHF.

In its sample, this clone was seen once. This chain links TRBV13 with TRBJ1-1; 7 bases match TRBD1. This CDR3 spans 13 amino acids. Trimming cost V 11 bases and J 0 bases; bases outside gene matches: 6. Germline loops: CDR1 PRHDT, CDR2 FYEKMQ (reference sequence). This chain's CDR3 is CASAGTVNTEAFF. CDR3 coding DNA: TGTGCCTCAGCAGGGACAGTGAACACTGAAGCTTTCTTT.

Comment on this clone: The sample has other DNA sequences that encode this CDR3 too. The V gene is TRBV6-5, the J gene TRBJ2-5, with D possibly being TRBD2 (6 bases). The V end was cut by 8 bases, the J end by 2 bases, with 9 bases between. Germline-derived CDR1 and CDR2 are MNHEY and SVGAGI. This CDR3 has 12 amino acids. For the CDR3, the DNA is TGTGCCAGCCGGGACTTTCAAGAGACCCAGTACTTC. Encoded protein: CASRDFQETQYF.

The rearrangement uses TRBV28 and TRBJ1-1; weak D call: TRBD1 (5 bases). Germline CDR1 reads MDHEN; CDR2 reads SYDVKM. The CDR3 runs to 19 residues. Trimming stripped 5 bases from V and 5 bases from J, with 30 bases between. This chain's CDR3 is CASSKALLPRAPRGTEAFF. The DNA of the CDR3 is TGTGCCAGCAGTAAAGCTCTCCTTCCCCGGGCCCCCCGGGGGACTGAAGCTTTCTTT.

J is TRBJ1-2 and V is TRBV5-8; 9 nucleotides align to TRBD1. CDR1 and CDR2 from the germline V gene are SGHTS and YDEGEE. V shed 0 bases, J shed 7 bases, and the junction held 7 bases outside the gene matches. The CDR3 spans 15 residues. The CDR3 here is CASSLDRGRVFGYTF. The DNA for the CDR3 is TGTGCCAGCAGCTTGGACAGGGGGCGCGTGTTTGGCTACACCTTC. Supplemented by reference TRBV5-8 and TRBJ1-2, the full variable domain reads EAGVTQSPTHLIKTRGQQATLRCSPISGHTSVYWYQQALGLGLQFLLWYDEGEERNRGNFPPRFSGRQFPNYSSELNVNALELEDSALYLCASSLDRGRVFGYTFGSGTRLTVV.